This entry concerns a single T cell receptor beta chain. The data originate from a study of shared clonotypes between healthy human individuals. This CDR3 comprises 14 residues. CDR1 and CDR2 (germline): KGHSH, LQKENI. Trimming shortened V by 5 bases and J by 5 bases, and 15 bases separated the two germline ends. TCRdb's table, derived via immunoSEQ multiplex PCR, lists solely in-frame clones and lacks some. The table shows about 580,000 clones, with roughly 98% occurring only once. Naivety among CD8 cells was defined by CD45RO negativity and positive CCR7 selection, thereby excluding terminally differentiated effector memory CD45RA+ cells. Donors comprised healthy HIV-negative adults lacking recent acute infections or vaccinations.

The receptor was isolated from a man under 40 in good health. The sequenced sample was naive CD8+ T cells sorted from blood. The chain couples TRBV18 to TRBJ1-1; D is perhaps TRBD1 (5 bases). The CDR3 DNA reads TGTGCCAGCTCATACTTGGGGACGGGGACTGAAGCTTTCTTT. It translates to CASSYLGTGTEAFF.